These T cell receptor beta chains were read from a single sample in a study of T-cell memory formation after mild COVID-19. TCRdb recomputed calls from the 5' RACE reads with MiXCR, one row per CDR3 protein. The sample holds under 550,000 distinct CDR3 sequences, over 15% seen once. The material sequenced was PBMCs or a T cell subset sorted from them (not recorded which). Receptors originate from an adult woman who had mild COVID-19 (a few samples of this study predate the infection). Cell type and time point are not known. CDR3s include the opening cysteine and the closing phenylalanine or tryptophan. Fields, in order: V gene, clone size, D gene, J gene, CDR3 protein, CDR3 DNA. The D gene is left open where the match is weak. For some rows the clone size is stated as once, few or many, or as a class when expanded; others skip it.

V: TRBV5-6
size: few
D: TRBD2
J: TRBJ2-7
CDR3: CASSSPGTSGGYEQYF
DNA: TGTGCCAGCAGCTCTCCCGGGACTAGCGGGGGTTACGAGCAGTACTTC

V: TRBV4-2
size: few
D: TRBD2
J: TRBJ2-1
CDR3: CASSQEAAGGADEQFF
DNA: TGTGCCAGCAGCCAAGAAGCGGCGGGGGGGGCCGATGAGCAGTTCTTC

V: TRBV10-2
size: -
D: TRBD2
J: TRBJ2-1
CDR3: CASSELAGPYNEQFF
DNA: TGCGCCAGCAGTGAGCTAGCGGGCCCCTACAATGAGCAGTTCTTC

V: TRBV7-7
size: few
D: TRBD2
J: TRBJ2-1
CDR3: CASSTNSGGPNEQFF
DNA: TGTGCCAGCAGCACCAACTCGGGGGGACCCAATGAGCAGTTCTTC

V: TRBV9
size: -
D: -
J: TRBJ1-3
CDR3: CASSGQGFSGNTIYF
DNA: TGTGCCAGCAGCGGGCAGGGGTTTTCAGGAAACACCATATATTTT

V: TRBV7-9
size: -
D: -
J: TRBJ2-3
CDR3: CASSWGERTDTQYF
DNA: TGTGCCAGCAGCTGGGGCGAGCGCACAGATACGCAGTATTTT

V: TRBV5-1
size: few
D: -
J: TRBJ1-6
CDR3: CASSLGLAEPNSPLHF
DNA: TGCGCCAGCAGCTTGGGGCTGGCAGAGCCAAATTCACCCCTCCACTTT

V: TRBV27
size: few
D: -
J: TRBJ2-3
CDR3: CASTGWPTSTDTQYF
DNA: TGTGCCAGCACCGGGTGGCCCACTTCCACAGATACGCAGTATTTT

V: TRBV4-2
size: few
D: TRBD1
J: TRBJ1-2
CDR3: CASSQESQGAYGYTF
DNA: TGTGCCAGCAGCCAAGAATCCCAGGGGGCATATGGCTACACCTTC

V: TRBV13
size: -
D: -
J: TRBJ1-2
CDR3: CASSVGQLLLNYGYTF
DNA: TGTGCCAGCAGCGTCGGACAGCTACTCCTTAACTATGGCTACACCTTC

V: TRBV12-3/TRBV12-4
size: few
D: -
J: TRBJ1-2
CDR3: CASSLQPLGLYGYTF
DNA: TGTGCCAGCAGTTTACAGCCCCTGGGGCTATATGGCTACACCTTC

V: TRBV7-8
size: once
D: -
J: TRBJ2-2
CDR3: CASSLRAGLNTGELFF
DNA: TGTGCCAGCAGCTTACGGGCAGGACTGAACACCGGGGAGCTGTTTTTT

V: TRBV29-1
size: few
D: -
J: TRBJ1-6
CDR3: CSVRGAANSPLHF
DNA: TGCAGCGTAAGGGGGGCTGCCAATTCACCCCTCCACTTT

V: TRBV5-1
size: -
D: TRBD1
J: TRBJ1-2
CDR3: CASSPRQGFDGYTF
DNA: TGCGCCAGCAGCCCCCGACAGGGTTTCGATGGCTACACCTTC

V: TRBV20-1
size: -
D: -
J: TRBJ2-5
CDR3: CSAIGREEETQYF
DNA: TGCAGTGCTATTGGCAGGGAGGAAGAGACCCAGTACTTC

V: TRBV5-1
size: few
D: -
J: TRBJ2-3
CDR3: CASSSTGTRTDTQYF
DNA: TGCGCCAGCAGCTCTACCGGGACCCGCACAGATACGCAGTATTTT

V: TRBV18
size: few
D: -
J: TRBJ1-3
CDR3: CASSPEANTIYF
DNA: TGTGCCAGCTCACCAGAAGCGAACACCATATATTTT

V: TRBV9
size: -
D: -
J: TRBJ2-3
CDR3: CASSDTGGNTDTQYF
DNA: TGTGCCAGCAGCGATACCGGGGGAAACACAGATACGCAGTATTTT

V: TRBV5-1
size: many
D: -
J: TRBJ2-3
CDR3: CASKLTGTDTQYF
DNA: TGCGCCAGTAAACTTACAGGGACAGATACGCAGTATTTT

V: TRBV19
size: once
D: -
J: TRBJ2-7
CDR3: CASSDGWRREQYF
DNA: TGTGCCAGTAGTGACGGTTGGAGACGCGAGCAGTACTTC

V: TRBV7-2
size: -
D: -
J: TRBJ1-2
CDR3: CASSLSDATYGYTF
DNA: TGTGCCAGCAGCTTATCCGACGCTACCTATGGCTACACCTTC

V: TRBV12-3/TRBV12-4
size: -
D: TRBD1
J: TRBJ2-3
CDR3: CASAWQGADTQYF
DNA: TGTGCCAGCGCCTGGCAGGGGGCAGATACGCAGTATTTT

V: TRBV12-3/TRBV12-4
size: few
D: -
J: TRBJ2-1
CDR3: CASSLLYGTGNEQFF
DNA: TGTGCCAGCAGCCTTTTATACGGGACTGGCAATGAGCAGTTCTTC

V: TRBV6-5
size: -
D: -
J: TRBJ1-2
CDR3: CASSWTAGNYGYTF
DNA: TGTGCCAGCAGTTGGACGGCCGGAAACTATGGCTACACCTTC

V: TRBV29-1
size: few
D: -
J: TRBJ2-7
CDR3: CSAIGQTDYEQYF
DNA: TGCAGCGCCATCGGACAGACAGACTACGAGCAGTACTTC

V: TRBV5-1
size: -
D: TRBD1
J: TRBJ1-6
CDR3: CASSMGQGYNSPLHF
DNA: TGCGCCAGCAGTATGGGACAGGGGTATAATTCACCCCTCCACTTT

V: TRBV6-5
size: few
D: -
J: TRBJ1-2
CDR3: CASSYSAGRWGGYTF
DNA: TGTGCCAGCAGTTACTCCGCTGGACGGTGGGGTGGCTACACCTTC

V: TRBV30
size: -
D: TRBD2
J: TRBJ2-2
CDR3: CAWRGLAGELFF
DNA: TGTGCCTGGAGGGGACTAGCCGGGGAGCTGTTTTTT

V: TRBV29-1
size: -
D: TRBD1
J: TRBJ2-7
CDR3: CSVYLGTDYEQYF
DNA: TGCAGCGTTTACCTCGGGACAGACTACGAGCAGTACTTC

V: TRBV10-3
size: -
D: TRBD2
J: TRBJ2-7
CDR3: CAVSGSSYEQYF
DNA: TGTGCCGTTAGCGGGAGCTCCTACGAGCAGTACTTC

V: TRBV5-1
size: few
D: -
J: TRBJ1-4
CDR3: CASSFRGTNEKLFF
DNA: TGCGCCAGCAGCTTCCGGGGGACTAATGAAAAACTGTTTTTT

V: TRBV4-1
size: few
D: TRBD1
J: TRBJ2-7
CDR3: CASSQVLPGQGVYEQYF
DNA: TGCGCCAGCAGCCAAGTTCTTCCGGGACAGGGGGTTTACGAGCAGTACTTC

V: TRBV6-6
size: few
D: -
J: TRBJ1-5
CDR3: CASSRSAGIDQPQHF
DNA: TGTGCCAGCAGCCGGTCGGCAGGGATAGATCAGCCCCAGCATTTT

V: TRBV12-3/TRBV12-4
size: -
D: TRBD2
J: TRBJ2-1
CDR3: CASSLGLAGGISNEQFF
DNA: TGTGCCAGCAGTCTGGGACTAGCGGGGGGGATTAGCAATGAGCAGTTCTTC

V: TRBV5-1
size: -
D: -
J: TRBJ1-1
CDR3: CASSSSWGTEAFF
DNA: TGCGCCAGCAGCTCTAGTTGGGGCACTGAAGCTTTCTTT

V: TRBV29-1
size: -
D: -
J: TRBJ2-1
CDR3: CSARLVGDEQFF
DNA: TGCAGCGCCAGACTAGTAGGCGATGAGCAGTTCTTC

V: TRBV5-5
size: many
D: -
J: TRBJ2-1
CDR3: CASTLERWGGEQFF
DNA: TGTGCCAGCACCCTCGAACGCTGGGGCGGGGAGCAGTTCTTC

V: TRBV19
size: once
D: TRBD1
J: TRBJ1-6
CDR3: CASSWGTGGSPLHF
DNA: TGTGCCAGCTCATGGGGGACAGGGGGCTCACCCCTCCACTTT

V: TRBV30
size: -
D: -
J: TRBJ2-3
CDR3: CAWSVQDTDTQYF
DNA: TGTGCCTGGAGTGTCCAGGATACAGATACGCAGTATTTT

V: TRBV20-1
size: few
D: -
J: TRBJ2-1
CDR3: CSTTKNNEQFF
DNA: TGCAGTACAACAAAGAACAATGAGCAGTTCTTC

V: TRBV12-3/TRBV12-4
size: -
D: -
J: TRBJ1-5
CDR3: CASSFGDRTHSNQPQHF
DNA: TGTGCCAGCAGTTTCGGGGACCGGACACATAGCAATCAGCCCCAGCATTTT

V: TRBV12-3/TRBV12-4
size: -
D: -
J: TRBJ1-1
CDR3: CASRADRTLNTEAFF
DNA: TGTGCCAGCAGGGCCGACAGGACATTGAACACTGAAGCTTTCTTT

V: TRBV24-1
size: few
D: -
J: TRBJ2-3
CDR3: CATSDLKGQARDTQYF
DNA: TGTGCCACCAGTGATTTGAAGGGGCAGGCCAGAGATACGCAGTATTTT

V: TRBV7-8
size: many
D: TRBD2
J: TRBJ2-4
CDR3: CASSSGLAGGKNIQYF
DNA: TGTGCCAGCAGCTCCGGACTAGCGGGGGGAAAAAACATTCAGTACTTC

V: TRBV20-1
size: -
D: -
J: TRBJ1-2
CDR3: CSARDRALNYGYTF
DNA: TGCAGTGCTAGAGATCGGGCACTTAACTATGGCTACACCTTC

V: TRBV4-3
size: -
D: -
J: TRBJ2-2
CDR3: CASSQDPTISAGELFF
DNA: TGCGCCAGCAGCCAAGATCCGACCATCTCCGCCGGGGAGCTGTTTTTT

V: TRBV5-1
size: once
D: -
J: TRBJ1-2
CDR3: CASSLRVRGDYGYTF
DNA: TGCGCCAGCAGCCTGAGGGTCCGGGGCGACTATGGCTACACCTTC

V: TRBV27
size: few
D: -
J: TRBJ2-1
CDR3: CASSLPGRGEQFF
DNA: TGTGCCAGCAGTTTACCAGGGCGCGGAGAGCAGTTCTTC

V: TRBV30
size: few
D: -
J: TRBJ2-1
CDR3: CAWSPPYEQFF
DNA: TGTGCCTGGAGTCCCCCCTATGAGCAGTTCTTC

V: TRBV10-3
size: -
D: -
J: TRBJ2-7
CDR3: CATAQGSYEQYF
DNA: TGTGCCACGGCGCAGGGGTCCTACGAGCAGTACTTC

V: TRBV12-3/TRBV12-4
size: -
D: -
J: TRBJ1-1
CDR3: CASSLLWNTEAFF
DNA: TGTGCCAGCAGTTTGTTGTGGAACACTGAAGCTTTCTTT

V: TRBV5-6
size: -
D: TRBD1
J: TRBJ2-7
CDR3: CASSRGRQGPRTYYEQYF
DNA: TGTGCCAGCAGCCGAGGGAGACAGGGGCCGAGGACTTACTACGAGCAGTACTTC